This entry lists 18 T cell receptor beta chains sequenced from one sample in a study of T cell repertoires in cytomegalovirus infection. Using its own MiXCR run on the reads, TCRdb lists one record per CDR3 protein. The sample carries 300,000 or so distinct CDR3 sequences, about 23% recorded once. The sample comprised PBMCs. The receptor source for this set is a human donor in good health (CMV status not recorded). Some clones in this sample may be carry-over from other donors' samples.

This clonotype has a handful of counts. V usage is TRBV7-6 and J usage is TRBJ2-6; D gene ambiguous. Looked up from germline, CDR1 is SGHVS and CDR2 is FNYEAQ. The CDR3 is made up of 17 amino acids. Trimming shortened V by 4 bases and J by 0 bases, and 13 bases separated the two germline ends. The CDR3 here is CASSSRQVSSGANVLTF. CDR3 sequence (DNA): TGTGCCAGCAGCTCCCGACAAGTTAGCTCTGGGGCCAACGTCCTGACTTTC. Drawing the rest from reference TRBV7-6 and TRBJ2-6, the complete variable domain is GAGVSQSPRYKVTKRGQDVALRCDPISGHVSLYWYRQALGQGPEFLTYFNYEAQQDKSGLPNDRFSAERPEGSISTLTIQRTEQRDSAMYRCASSSRQVSSGANVLTFGAGSRLTVL.

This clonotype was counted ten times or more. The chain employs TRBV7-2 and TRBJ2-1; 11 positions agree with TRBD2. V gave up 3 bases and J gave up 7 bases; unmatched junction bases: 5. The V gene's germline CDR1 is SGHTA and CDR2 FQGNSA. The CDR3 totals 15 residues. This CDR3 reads CASSFHGTSGNEQFF. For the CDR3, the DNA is TGTGCCAGCAGCTTTCACGGGACTAGCGGAAATGAGCAGTTCTTC. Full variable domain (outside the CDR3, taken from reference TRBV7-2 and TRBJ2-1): GAGVSQSPSNKVTEKGKDVELRCDPISGHTALYWYRQSLGQGLEFLIYFQGNSAPDKSGLPSDRFSAERTGGSVSTLTIQRTQQEDSAVYLCASSFHGTSGNEQFFGPGTRLTVL.

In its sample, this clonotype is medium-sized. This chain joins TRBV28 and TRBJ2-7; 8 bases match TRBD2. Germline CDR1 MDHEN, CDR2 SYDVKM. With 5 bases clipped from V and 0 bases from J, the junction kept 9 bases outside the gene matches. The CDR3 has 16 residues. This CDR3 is CASSIGLAYSSYEQYF. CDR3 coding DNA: TGTGCCAGCAGTATTGGACTAGCTTATAGCTCCTACGAGCAGTACTTC.

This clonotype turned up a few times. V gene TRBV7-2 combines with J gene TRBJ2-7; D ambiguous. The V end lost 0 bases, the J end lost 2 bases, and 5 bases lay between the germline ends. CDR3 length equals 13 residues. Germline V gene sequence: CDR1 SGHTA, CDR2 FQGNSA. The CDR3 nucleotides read TGTGCCAGCAGCTTAGCGCAGCCCTACGAGCAGTACTTC. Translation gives CASSLAQPYEQYF.

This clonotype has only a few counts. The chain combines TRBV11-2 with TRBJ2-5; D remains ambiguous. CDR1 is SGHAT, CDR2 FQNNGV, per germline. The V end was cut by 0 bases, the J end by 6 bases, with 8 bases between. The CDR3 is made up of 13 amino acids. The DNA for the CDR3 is TGTGCCAGCAGCTTAGAATATCGGAAGACCCAGTACTTC. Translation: CASSLEYRKTQYF. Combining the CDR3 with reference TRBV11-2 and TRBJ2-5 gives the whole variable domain EAGVAQSPRYKIIEKRQSVAFWCNPISGHATLYWYQQILGQGPKLLIQFQNNGVVDDSQLPKDRFSAERLKGVDSTLKIQPAKLEDSAVYLCASSLEYRKTQYFGPGTRLLVL.

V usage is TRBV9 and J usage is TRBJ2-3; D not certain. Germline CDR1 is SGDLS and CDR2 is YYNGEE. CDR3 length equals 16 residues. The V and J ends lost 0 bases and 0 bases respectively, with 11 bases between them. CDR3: CASSVATPTSTDTQYF. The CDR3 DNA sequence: TGTGCCAGCAGCGTAGCTACGCCCACCAGCACAGATACGCAGTATTTT.

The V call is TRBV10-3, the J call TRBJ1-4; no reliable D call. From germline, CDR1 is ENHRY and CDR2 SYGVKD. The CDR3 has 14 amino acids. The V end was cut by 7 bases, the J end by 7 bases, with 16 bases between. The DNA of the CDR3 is TGTGCCATCACCCTGGACCCAGCCAGTGAAAAACTGTTTTTT. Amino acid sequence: CAITLDPASEKLFF.

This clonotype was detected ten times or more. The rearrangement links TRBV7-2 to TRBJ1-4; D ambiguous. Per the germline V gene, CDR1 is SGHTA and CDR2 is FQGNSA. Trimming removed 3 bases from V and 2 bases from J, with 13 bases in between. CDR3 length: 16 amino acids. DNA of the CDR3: TGTGCCAGCAGCTTGTTCCACAGTGCTACTAATGAAAAACTGTTTTTT. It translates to CASSLFHSATNEKLFF.

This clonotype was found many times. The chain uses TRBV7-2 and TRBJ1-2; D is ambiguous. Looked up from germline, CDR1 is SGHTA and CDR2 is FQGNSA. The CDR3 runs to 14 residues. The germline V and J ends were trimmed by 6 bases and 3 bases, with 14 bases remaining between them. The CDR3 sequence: CASRTGPGHYGYTF. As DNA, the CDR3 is TGTGCCAGCAGAACTGGGCCAGGACACTATGGCTACACCTTC. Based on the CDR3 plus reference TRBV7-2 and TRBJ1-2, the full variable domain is GAGVSQSPSNKVTEKGKDVELRCDPISGHTALYWYRQSLGQGLEFLIYFQGNSAPDKSGLPSDRFSAERTGGSVSTLTIQRTQQEDSAVYLCASRTGPGHYGYTFGSGTRLTVV.

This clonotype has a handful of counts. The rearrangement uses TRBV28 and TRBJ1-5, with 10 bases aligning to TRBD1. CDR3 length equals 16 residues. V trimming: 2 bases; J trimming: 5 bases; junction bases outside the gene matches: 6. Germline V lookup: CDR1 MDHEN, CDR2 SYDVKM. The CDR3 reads CASSLTGQGWDQPQHF. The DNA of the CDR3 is TGTGCCAGCAGTTTAACGGGACAGGGGTGGGATCAGCCCCAGCATTTT.

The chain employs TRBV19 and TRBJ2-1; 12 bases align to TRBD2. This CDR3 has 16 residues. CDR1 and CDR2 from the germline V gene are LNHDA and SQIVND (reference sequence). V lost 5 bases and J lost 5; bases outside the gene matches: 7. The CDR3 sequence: CASSHASGRADNEQFF. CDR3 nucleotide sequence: TGTGCCAGTAGTCACGCTAGCGGGAGGGCCGACAATGAGCAGTTCTTC.

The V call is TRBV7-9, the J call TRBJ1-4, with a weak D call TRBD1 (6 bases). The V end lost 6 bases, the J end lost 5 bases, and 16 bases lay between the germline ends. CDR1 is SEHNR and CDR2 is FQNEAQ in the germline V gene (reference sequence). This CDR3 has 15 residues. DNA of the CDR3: TGTGCCAGCAGGTTGGGCAGGCAGGGGAATGAAAAACTGTTTTTT. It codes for CASRLGRQGNEKLFF.

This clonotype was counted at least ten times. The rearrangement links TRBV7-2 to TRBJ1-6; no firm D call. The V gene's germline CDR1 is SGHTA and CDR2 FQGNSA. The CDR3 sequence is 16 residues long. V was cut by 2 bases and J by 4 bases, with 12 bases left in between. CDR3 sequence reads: CASSLQSALYNSPLHF. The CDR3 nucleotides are TGTGCCAGCAGCTTACAGTCAGCCTTATATAATTCACCCCTCCACTTT.

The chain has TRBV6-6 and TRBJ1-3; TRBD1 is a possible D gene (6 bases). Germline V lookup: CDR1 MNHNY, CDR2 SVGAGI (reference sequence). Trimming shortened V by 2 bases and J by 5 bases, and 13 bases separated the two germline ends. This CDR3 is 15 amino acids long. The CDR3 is CASSYKGQSRNTIYF. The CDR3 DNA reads TGTGCCAGCAGTTACAAAGGACAGTCCAGAAACACCATATATTTT.

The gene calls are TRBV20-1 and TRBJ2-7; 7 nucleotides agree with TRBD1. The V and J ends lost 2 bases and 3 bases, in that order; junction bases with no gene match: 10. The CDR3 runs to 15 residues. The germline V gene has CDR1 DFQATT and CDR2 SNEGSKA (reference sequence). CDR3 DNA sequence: TGCAGTGCTAGATTTGGCACCCGGGACAGCTACGAGCAGTACTTC. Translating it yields CSARFGTRDSYEQYF.

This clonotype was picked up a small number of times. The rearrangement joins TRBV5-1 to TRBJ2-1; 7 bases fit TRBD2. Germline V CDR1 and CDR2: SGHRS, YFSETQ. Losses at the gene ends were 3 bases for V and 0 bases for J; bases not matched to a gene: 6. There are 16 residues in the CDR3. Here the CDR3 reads CASSSLAQLSYNEQFF. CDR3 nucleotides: TGCGCCAGCAGCTCACTAGCGCAACTCTCCTACAATGAGCAGTTCTTC. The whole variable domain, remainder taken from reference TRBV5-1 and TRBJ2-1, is KAGVTQTPRYLIKTRGQQVTLSCSPISGHRSVSWYQQTPGQGLQFLFEYFSETQRNKGNFPGRFSGRQFSNSRSEMNVSTLELGDSALYLCASSSLAQLSYNEQFFGPGTRLTVL.

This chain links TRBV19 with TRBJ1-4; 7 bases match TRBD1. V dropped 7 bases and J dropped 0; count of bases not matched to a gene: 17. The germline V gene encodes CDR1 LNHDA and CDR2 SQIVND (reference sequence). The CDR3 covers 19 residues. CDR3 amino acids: CASTISPLRDSSTNEKLFF. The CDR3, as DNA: TGTGCCAGTACCATCTCGCCGCTCAGGGACAGTTCAACTAATGAAAAACTGTTTTTT.

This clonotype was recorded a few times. The CDR3 sequence is CSASYTPGQGGQPQHF. The CDR3 DNA reads TGCAGTGCTAGTTATACCCCGGGACAGGGAGGGCAGCCCCAGCATTTT. This chain connects TRBV20-1 to TRBJ1-5; 9 bases fit TRBD1. This CDR3 is 16 amino acids long. Germline CDR1 and CDR2: DFQATT and SNEGSKA (reference sequence). After removal of 3 bases from V and 7 bases from J, the junction contained 13 bases not matched to a gene.